The following is a T cell receptor beta chain sequence with its context. Its matching antigen is unknown. Germline V CDR1 and CDR2: KGHSH, LQKENI. The trim removed 4 bases at V and 9 bases at J, leaving 14 bases unmatched. The CDR3 spans 18 residues. TCRdb's table, derived via immunoSEQ multiplex PCR, lists solely in-frame clones and lacks some. Altogether roughly 200,000 clones are present, roughly three quarters being singletons, with the ten largest covering around 5.9%. These data come from a study of cytotoxic CD8 clonotypes in ibrutinib-treated CLL. Overall study: Partial response occurred in about 25 patients and complete response in 2; at median about 70 months, approximately 14 remained remitted and around twelve progressed. The study, taken as a whole, reports: Sampling schedules were unmatched across sustained-remission and progressing patients. Clonality was elevated at ibrutinib response and had returned toward baseline at progression.

The chain couples TRBV18 to TRBJ2-1, with TRBD2 matching 14 bases. The sequencing here drew on PBMCs, taken after 12 months of ibrutinib treatment. This receptor was obtained from a human donor with chronic lymphocytic leukemia. The CDR3 sequence: CASSLSRPGLAGDSEQFF. The CDR3, as DNA: TGTGCCAGCTCACTATCACGACCGGGACTAGCGGGAGATAGTGAGCAGTTCTTC.